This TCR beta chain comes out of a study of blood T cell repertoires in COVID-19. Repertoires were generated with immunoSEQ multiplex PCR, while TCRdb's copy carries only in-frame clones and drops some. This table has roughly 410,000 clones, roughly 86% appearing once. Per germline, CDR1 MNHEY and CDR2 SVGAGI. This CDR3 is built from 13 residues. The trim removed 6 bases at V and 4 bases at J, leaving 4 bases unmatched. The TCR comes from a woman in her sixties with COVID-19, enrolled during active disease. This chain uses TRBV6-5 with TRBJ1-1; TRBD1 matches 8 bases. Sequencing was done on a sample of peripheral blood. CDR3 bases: TGTGCCAGCAGGCAAACAGGGGGCACTGAAGCTTTCTTT. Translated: CASRQTGGTEAFF.